Reported below is one T cell receptor beta chain. Clones were sequenced by immunoSEQ multiplex PCR, and TCRdb holds only the in-frame ones, with some missing. The table shows under 250,000 clones, with roughly 89% occurring only once. This sample stems from a study of blood T cell repertoires in COVID-19. V was trimmed by 10 bases and J by 12 bases, leaving 19 bases between them. CDR3 length: 11 amino acids. CDR1 MNHEY and CDR2 SVGAGI come from the germline V gene. The rearrangement links TRBV6-5 to TRBJ2-7, with D perhaps TRBD2 (5 bases). Sequencing was done on a sample of peripheral blood. The clonotype was recovered from a man aged 55-75 years who had recovered from COVID-19. CDR3 bases: TGTGCCACCTTATACGGACTCAACGTGTACTTC. Translated: CATLYGLNVYF.